The clone carrying this TCR beta chain came up a few times. This sample is drawn from a study of T-cell reconstitution after alpha-beta-depleted transplantation in children. Trimming left V 6 bases short and J 2 bases short, with 9 bases between. The CDR3 length is 13 residues. Researchers prepared the TCRbeta library using unique molecular identifiers, the study reports. One entry per CDR3 protein results from TCRdb running MiXCR on the PCR reads. The table includes about 500,000 distinct CDR3 sequences, about 30% detected once. This clonotype was sampled from a human donor who donated a stem cell graft to a child with aplastic anemia. The material was PBMCs from the stem cell graft donor, obtained from the stem cell graft. The rearrangement links TRBV12-3 or TRBV12-4 to TRBJ2-3; possible D gene TRBD2, 5 bases. Here the CDR3 reads CASRSGPTDTQYF. In DNA, the CDR3 is TGTGCCAGCAGGAGCGGACCCACAGATACGCAGTATTTT.